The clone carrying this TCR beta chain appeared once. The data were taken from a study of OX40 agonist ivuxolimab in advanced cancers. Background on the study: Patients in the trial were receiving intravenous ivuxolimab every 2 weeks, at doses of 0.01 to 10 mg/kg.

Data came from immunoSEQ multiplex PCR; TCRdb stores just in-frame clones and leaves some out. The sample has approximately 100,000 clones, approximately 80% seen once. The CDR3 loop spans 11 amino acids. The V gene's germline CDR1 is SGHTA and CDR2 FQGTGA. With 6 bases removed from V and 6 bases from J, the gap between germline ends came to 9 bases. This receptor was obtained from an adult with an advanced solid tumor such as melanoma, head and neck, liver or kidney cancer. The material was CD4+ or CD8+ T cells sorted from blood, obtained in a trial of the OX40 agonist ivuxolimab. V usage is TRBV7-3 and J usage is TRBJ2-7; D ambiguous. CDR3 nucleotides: TGTGCCAGCAGGCAATATATCGAGCAGTACTTC. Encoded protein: CASRQYIEQYF.